What follows are 18 T cell receptor beta chains derived from one specimen sequenced in a study of vaccination effects on CD4 cells after COVID-19. The antigens for these receptors are not known. Produced via immunoSEQ multiplex PCR; TCRdb's table is partial and in-frame only. Of about 59,000 clones detected, roughly 78% appear once; the ten largest clones hold roughly 2%. Sequencing in the ViraFEST assay came after antigen-specific CD4+ T cells had been expanded with viral peptide pools, which were used to stimulate PBMC. The culture ran for under eleven days, and then CD4+ T cells were isolated. Two-dose BNT162b2 or mRNA-1273 vaccination was given to participants. Sample: CD4+ T cells from PBMCs cultured with HCoV-OC43 spike peptides, taken after COVID-19 vaccination. As for subset: HCoV-OC43 spike overlapping peptide pool stimulation. The receptor source for this set is a human donor who received a COVID-19 vaccine.

The V and J genes are TRBV27 and TRBJ2-5; 7 bases map to TRBD2. This CDR3 has 16 residues. J gave up 2 bases and V 4 bases, and 10 bases lay outside the gene matches. CDR1 and CDR2 (germline): MNHEY, SMNVEV (reference sequence). Written as DNA, the CDR3 is TGTGCCAGCAGTTCCTACCCCGCGGGGGATCAAGAGACCCAGTACTTC. Amino acid sequence: CASSSYPAGDQETQYF.

The chain recombines TRBV24-1 with TRBJ2-1, with D perhaps matching TRBD1 (6 bases). The V and J ends lost 3 bases and 6 bases respectively, with 14 bases between them. The CDR3 spans 15 residues. Germline V gene lookup returns CDR1 KGHDR and CDR2 SFDVKD. The CDR3 here is CATSDRQVAVNEQFF. The DNA for the CDR3 is TGTGCCACCAGTGATCGACAGGTGGCGGTCAATGAGCAGTTCTTC.

V is TRBV4-3 and J is TRBJ2-6, with TRBD1 identical over 12 bases. Germline V gene data show CDR1 as LGHNA and CDR2 as YSLEER. After removal of 3 bases from V and 4 bases from J, the junction contained 10 bases not matched to a gene. The length of the CDR3 is 19 residues. CDR3 bases: TGCGCCAGCAGCCAGCAGAGGGGACAGGGGGCGCCCGGGGCCAACGTCCTGACTTTC. Translating gives CASSQQRGQGAPGANVLTF.

CDR3 loop: CASRLTGSGNTIYF. CDR3 nucleotide sequence: TGTGCCAGCAGATTAACAGGGTCTGGAAACACCATATATTTT. V and J are TRBV27 and TRBJ1-3; D might be TRBD1 (6 bases). There are 14 residues in the CDR3. Trimming cost V 6 bases and J 1 base, with 10 bases left between them. Germline V gives CDR1 MNHEY, CDR2 SMNVEV (reference sequence).

The genes are TRBV7-8 and TRBJ1-4; 10 bases line up with TRBD1. CDR1 and CDR2 (germline): SGHVS, FQNEAQ. Trimming took 5 bases from V and 14 from J; bases not matched to a gene: 11. The CDR3 runs 14 residues. The DNA for the CDR3 is TGTGCCAGCAGCAAAACCGGGACAGGGGTGGGTCTGTTTTTT. Translation gives CASSKTGTGVGLFF.

The chain combines TRBV11-3 with TRBJ2-5; 9 bases line up with TRBD1. Trimming cost V 6 bases and J 3 bases; bases outside gene matches: 8. Germline loops: CDR1 SGHNT, CDR2 YENEEA. There are 15 residues in the CDR3. CDR3 bases: TGTGCCAGCAGTCCGGGGACAGGGCAGGAAGAGACCCAGTACTTC. Translated: CASSPGTGQEETQYF.

CDR3 amino acids: CASSTLPRGNQPQHF. CDR3 bases: TGTGCCAGCAGTACGCTACCACGGGGGAATCAGCCCCAGCATTTT. The chain has TRBV6-5 and TRBJ1-5, with a weak D call TRBD1 (5 bases). The CDR3 totals 15 residues. Germline-derived CDR1 and CDR2 are MNHEY and SVGAGI. V was pared by 5 bases and J by 4 bases, with 15 bases between.

Only one count was recorded for this clone. The chain combines TRBV2 with TRBJ1-5, with D possibly being TRBD1 (6 bases). Germline V gene data show CDR1 as SNHLY and CDR2 as FYNNEI. The CDR3 contains 15 residues. With 7 bases removed from V and 0 bases from J, the gap between germline ends came to 13 bases. The CDR3 sequence: CASKGGGSSNQPQHF. The DNA for the CDR3 is TGTGCCAGCAAAGGAGGGGGTAGTAGCAATCAGCCCCAGCATTTT.

This chain uses TRBV5-6 with TRBJ2-5, with a tentative D call TRBD2 (7 bases). V lost 4 bases and J 5 bases, leaving 18 bases between the germline ends. The germline gives CDR1 SGHDT, CDR2 YYEEEE. The CDR3 length is 15 residues. For the CDR3, the DNA is TGTGCCAGCAGCCGCTTTGGGGGGGCCGGGGAGACCCAGTACTTC. Its translation: CASSRFGGAGETQYF.

The rearrangement uses TRBV6-6 and TRBJ1-5, with 10 bases fitting TRBD1. V was pared by 6 bases and J by 4 bases, with 6 bases of the junction left unmatched. In germline, CDR1 is MNHNY, CDR2 SVGAGI (reference sequence). CDR3 size: 15 residues. This chain's CDR3 is CASRTTGGGNQPQHF. As DNA, the CDR3 is TGTGCCAGCAGGACGACAGGGGGCGGTAATCAGCCCCAGCATTTT.

The table lists this clone with a few counts. One end of the junction varies from germline; a read error may be responsible. The gene calls are TRBV7-3 and TRBJ2-3; D call uncertain. CDR1 and CDR2 from the germline V gene are SGHTA and FQGTGA. CDR3 length: 15 residues. CDR3 sequence: CASRLRAESTDTQYF. Written as DNA, the CDR3 is TGTGCCAGCAGGTTAAGGGCGGAGAGCACAGATACGCAGTATTTT.

The table lists this clone with a count of one. V and J are TRBV7-2 and TRBJ2-7; the D gene is possibly TRBD1 (6 bases). CDR3 length: 13 residues. V shed 2 bases and J shed 3 bases, with 8 bases lying between them. Germline-derived CDR1 and CDR2 are SGHTA and FQGNSA. CDR3 residues: CASSLLQGYEQYV. CDR3 bases: TGTGCCAGCAGCTTACTACAGGGCTACGAGCAGTACGTC.

The chain carries TRBV6-5 and TRBJ2-5; weak D call: TRBD1 (5 bases). V was cut by 6 bases and J by 0 bases, with 8 bases left in between. Per germline, CDR1 MNHEY and CDR2 SVGAGI. This CDR3 contains 13 residues. The CDR3 loop reads CASSRAYQETQYF. The DNA for the CDR3 is TGTGCCAGCAGCAGGGCGTACCAAGAGACCCAGTACTTC.

The chain has TRBV7-2 and TRBJ2-3, with a weak D call TRBD1 (6 bases). Germline lookup yields CDR1 SGHTA and CDR2 FQGNSA. The CDR3 contains 15 residues. The V and J ends lost 0 bases and 2 bases respectively, with 9 bases between them. The chain's CDR3 is CASSLARTVTDTQYF. The CDR3 nucleotides are TGTGCCAGCAGCTTAGCCCGGACAGTCACAGATACGCAGTATTTT.

The genes are TRBV7-2 and TRBJ2-2; TRBD1 agrees at 8 bases. This CDR3 has 18 amino acids. Germline V gives CDR1 SGHTA, CDR2 FQGNSA. V lost 2 bases, J lost 6 bases, and 14 bases stayed unmatched. CDR3 residues: CASSLFLHGSGGSGELFF. CDR3 coding DNA: TGTGCCAGCAGCTTATTTCTGCACGGGTCAGGGGGCTCCGGGGAGCTGTTTTTT.

The chain employs TRBV10-1 and TRBJ2-3; D is undetermined. The germline V gene encodes CDR1 WNHNN and CDR2 SYGVQD (reference sequence). Trimming pared 3 bases from V and 2 bases from J, leaving 9 bases between. The CDR3 has 14 amino acids. This chain's CDR3 is CASSDRYPTDTQYF. The DNA for the CDR3 is TGCGCCAGCAGTGACAGGTACCCCACAGATACGCAGTATTTT.

The chain couples TRBV12-3 or TRBV12-4 to TRBJ2-2; D unresolved. This CDR3 is 13 amino acids long. V gave up 5 bases and J gave up 4 bases, with 8 bases separating them. As DNA, the CDR3 is TGTGCCAGCAGTCCACGAGGCACCGGGGAGCTGTTTTTT. It codes for CASSPRGTGELFF.

The chain couples TRBV7-3 to TRBJ1-2; tentative D call: TRBD1 (6 bases). V was trimmed by 5 bases and J by 3 bases, leaving 25 bases between them. The germline V gene encodes CDR1 SGHTA and CDR2 FQGTGA. The CDR3 loop spans 18 amino acids. The CDR3 nucleotides are TGTGCCAGCAGCCCCTCCGGTACTGGGGGCGCTTCGGACTATGGCTACACCTTC. Encoded protein: CASSPSGTGGASDYGYTF. The full variable domain, in which reference TRBV7-3 and TRBJ1-2 provide the parts outside the CDR3, is GAGVSQTPSNKVTEKGKYVELRCDPISGHTALYWYRQSLGQGPEFLIYFQGTGAADDSGLPNDRFFAVRPEGSVSTLKIQRTERGDSAVYLCASSPSGTGGASDYGYTFGSGTRLTVV.